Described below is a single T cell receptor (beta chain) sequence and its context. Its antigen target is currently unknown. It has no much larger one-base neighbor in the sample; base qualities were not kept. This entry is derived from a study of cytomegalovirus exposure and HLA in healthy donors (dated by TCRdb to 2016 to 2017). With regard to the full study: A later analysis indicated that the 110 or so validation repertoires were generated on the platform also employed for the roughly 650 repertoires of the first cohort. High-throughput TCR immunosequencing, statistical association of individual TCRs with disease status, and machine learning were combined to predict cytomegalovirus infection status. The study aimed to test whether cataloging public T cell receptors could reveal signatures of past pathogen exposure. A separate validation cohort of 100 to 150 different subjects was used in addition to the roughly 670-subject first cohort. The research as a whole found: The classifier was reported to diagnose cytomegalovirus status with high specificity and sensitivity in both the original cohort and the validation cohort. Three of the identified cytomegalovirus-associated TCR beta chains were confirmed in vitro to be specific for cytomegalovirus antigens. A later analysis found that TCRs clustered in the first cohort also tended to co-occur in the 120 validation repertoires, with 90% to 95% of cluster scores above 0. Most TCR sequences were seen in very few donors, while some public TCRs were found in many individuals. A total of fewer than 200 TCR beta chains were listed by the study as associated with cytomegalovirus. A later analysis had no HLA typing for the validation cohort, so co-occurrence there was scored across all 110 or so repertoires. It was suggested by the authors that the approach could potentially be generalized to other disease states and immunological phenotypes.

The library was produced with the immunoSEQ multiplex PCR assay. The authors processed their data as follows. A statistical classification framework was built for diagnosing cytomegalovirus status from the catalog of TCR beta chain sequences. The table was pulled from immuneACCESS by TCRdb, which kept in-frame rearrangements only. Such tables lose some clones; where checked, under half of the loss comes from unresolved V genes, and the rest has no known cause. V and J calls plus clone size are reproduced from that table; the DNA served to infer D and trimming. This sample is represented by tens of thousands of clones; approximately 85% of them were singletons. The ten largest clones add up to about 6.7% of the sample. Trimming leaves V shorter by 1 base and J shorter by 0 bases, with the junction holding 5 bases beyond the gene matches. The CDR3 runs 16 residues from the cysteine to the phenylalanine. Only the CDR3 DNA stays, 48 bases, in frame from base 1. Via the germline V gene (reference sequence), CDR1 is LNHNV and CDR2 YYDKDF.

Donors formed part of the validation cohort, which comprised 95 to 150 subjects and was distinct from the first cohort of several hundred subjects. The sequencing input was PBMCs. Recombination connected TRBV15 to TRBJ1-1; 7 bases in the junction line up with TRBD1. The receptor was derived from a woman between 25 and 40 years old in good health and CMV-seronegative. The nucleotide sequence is TGTGCCACCAGCAGAGGAGGGGGCCAGGTGAACACTGAAGCTTTCTTT. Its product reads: CATSRGGGQVNTEAFF.